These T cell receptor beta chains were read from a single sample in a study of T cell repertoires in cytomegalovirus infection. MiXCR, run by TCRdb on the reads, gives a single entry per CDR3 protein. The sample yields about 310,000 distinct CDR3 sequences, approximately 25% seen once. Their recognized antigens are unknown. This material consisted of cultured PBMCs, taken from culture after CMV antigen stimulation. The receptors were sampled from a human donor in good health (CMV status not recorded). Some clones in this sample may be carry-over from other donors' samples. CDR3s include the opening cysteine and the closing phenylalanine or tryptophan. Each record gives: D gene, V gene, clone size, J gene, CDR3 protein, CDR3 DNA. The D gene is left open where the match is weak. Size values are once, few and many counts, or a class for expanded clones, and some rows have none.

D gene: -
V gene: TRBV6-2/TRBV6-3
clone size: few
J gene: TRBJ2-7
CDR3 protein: CASTPMTGYQTGSYEQYF
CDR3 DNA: TGTGCCAGCACCCCTATGACAGGATATCAAACAGGATCCTACGAGCAGTACTTC

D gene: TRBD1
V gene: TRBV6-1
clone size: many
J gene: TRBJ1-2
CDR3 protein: CASGGARGRSDYGYTF
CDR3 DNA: TGTGCCAGCGGTGGGGCCAGGGGGCGTTCGGATTATGGCTACACCTTC

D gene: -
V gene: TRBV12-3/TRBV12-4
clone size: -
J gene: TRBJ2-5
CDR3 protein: CASSFFGSANTETQYF
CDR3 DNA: TGTGCCAGCAGTTTCTTTGGGAGCGCGAACACGGAGACCCAGTACTTC

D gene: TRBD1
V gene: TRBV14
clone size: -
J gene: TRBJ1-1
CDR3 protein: CASSQRRDSSEAFF
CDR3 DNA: TGTGCCAGCAGCCAAAGACGGGACAGCTCTGAAGCTTTCTTT

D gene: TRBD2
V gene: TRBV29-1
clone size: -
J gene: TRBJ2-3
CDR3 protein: CSVELAGDKRGATQYF
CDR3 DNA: TGCAGCGTGGAACTAGCGGGCGACAAAAGGGGGGCTACGCAGTATTTT

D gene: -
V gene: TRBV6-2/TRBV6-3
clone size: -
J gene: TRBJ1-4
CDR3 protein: CASKRTDKNEKLFF
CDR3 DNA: TGTGCCAGCAAACGTACAGACAAGAATGAAAAACTGTTTTTT

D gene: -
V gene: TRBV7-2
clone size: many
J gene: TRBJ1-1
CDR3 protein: CASSLDPGMNTEAFF
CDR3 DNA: TGTGCCAGCAGCTTAGATCCGGGCATGAACACTGAAGCTTTCTTT

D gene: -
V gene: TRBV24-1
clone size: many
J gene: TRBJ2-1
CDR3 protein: CATSDLSSAYNEQFF
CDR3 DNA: TGTGCCACCAGTGATTTGTCTAGCGCGTACAATGAGCAGTTCTTC

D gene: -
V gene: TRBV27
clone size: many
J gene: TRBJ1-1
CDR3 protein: CASSLTGRVRTEAFF
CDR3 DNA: TGTGCCAGCAGTTTAACGGGCAGGGTGCGGACTGAAGCTTTCTTT

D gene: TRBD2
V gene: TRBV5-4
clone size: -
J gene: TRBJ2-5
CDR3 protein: CASSPQPGLAGTETQYF
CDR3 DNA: TGTGCCAGCAGCCCTCAACCAGGACTAGCGGGGACAGAGACCCAGTACTTC